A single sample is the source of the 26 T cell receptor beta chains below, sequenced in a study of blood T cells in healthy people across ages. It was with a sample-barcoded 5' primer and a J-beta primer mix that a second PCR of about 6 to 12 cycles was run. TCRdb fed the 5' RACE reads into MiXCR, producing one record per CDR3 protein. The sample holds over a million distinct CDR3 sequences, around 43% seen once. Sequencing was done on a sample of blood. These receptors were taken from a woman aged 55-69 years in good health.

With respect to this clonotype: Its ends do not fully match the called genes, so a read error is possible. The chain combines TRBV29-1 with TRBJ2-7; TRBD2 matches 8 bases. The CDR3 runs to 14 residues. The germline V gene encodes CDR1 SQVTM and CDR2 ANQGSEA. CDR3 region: CRVEARGEFYEQYF. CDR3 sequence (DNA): TGCAGAGTTGAAGCGCGGGGGGAATTCTACGAGCAGTACTTC.

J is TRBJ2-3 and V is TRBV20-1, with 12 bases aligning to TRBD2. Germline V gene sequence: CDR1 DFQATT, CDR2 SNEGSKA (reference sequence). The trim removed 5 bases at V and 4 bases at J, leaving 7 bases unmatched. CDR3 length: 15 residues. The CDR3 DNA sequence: TGCAGTGCTCGACAACTAGCGGGAGGTGCAGATACGCAGTATTTT. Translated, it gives CSARQLAGGADTQYF.

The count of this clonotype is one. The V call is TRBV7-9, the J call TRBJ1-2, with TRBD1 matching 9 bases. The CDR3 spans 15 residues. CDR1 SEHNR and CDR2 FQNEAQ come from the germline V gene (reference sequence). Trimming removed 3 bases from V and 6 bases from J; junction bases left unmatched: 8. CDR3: CASSLVDRGSDGYTF. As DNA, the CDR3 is TGTGCCAGCAGCTTGGTAGACAGGGGGAGTGATGGCTACACCTTC.

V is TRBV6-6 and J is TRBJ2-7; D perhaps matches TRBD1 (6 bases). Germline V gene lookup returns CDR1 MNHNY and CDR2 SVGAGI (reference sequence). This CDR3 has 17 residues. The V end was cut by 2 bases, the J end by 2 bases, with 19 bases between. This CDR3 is CASSYGGPTAATYEQYF. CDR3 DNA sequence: TGTGCCAGCAGTTACGGGGGCCCGACAGCGGCCACCTACGAGCAGTACTTC.

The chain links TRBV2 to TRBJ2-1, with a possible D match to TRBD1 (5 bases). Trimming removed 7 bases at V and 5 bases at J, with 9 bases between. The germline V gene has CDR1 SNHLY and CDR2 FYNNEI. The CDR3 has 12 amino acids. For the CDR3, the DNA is TGTGCCAGCACCCACAGGAACAATGAGCAGTTCTTC. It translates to CASTHRNNEQFF.

CDR3 DNA sequence: TGTGCCAGCAGAAAAACGACAGGGTCGGCCACTGAAGCTTTCTTT. Its protein product is CASRKTTGSATEAFF. This chain connects TRBV11-2 to TRBJ1-1; 7 positions match TRBD1. The CDR3 is 15 residues long. V shed 6 bases and J 4 bases; nucleotides not matched to a gene: 11. Per the germline V gene, CDR1 is SGHAT and CDR2 is FQNNGV.

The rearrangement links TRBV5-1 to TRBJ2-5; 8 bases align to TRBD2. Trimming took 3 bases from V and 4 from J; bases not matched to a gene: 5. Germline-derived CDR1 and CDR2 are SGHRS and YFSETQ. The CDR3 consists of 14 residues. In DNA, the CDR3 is TGCGCCAGCAGCTCGCGGACTAGCCCAGAGACCCAGTACTTC. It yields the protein CASSSRTSPETQYF.

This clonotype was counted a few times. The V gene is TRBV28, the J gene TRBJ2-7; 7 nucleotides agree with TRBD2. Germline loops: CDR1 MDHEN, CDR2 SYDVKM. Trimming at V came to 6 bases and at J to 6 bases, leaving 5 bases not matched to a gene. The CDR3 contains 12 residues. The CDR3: CASRGRGSEQYF. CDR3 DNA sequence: TGTGCCAGCAGGGGGAGGGGATCCGAGCAGTACTTC.

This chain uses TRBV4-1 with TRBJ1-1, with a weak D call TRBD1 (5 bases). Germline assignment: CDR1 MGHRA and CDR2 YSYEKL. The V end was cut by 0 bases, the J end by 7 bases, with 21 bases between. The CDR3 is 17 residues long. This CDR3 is CASSQEQGSRRSGEAFF. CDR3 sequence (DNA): TGCGCCAGCAGCCAAGAGCAGGGATCCAGGAGGTCTGGTGAAGCTTTCTTT.

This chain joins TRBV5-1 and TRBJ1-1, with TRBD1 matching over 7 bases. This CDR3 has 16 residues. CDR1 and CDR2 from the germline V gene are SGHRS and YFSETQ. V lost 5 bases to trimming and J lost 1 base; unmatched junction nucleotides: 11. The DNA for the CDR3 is TGCGCCAGCAGTCGTGAACCGACAGGGCCGAACACTGAAGCTTTCTTT. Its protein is CASSREPTGPNTEAFF. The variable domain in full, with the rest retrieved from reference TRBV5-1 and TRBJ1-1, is KAGVTQTPRYLIKTRGQQVTLSCSPISGHRSVSWYQQTPGQGLQFLFEYFSETQRNKGNFPGRFSGRQFSNSRSEMNVSTLELGDSALYLCASSREPTGPNTEAFFGQGTRLTVV.

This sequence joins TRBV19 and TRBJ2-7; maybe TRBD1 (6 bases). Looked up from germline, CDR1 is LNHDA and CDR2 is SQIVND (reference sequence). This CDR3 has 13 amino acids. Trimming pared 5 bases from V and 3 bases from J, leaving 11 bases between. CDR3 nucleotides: TGTGCCAGTAGTCCGATGACAGGCTACGAGCAGTACTTC. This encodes CASSPMTGYEQYF.

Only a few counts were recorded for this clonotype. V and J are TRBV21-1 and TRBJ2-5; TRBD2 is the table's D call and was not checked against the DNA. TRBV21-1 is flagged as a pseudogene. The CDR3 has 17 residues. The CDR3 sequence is CASSNRMTSGEKETQYF. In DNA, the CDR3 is TGTGCCAGCAGCAACCGAATGACTAGCGGTGAGAAAGAGACCCAGTACTTC.

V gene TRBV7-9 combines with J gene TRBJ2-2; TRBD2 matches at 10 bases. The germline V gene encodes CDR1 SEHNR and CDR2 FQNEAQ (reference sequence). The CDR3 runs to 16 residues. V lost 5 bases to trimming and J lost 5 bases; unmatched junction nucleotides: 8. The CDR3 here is CASSPLGLARTGELFF. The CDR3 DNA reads TGTGCCAGCAGCCCATTGGGACTAGCGAGAACCGGGGAGCTGTTTTTT.

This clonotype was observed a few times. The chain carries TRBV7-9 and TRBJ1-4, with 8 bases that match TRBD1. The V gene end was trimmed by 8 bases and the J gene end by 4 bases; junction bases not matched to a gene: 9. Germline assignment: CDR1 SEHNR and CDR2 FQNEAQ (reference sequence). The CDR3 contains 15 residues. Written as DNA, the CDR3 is TGTGCCAGCCAGGGGGCGAATAGGCTTAATGAAAAACTGTTTTTT. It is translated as CASQGANRLNEKLFF.

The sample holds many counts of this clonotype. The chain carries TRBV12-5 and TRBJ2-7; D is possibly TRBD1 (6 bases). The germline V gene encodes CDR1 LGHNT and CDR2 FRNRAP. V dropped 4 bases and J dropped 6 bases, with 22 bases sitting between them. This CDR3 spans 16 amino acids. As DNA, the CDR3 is TGTGCTAGTGGTTCCCGACCCGGGACATCTGTACCCGAGCAGTACTTC. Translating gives CASGSRPGTSVPEQYF.

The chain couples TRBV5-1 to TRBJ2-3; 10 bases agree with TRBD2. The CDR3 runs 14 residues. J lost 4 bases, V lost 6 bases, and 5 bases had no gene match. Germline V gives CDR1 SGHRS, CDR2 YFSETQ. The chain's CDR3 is CASNQREGPDTQYF. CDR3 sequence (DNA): TGCGCCAGCAACCAGCGGGAGGGCCCAGATACGCAGTATTTT.

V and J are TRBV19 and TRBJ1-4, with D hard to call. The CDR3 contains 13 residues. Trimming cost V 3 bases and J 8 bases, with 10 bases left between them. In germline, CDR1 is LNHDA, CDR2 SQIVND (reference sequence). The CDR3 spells CASSMAQREKLFF. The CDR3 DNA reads TGTGCCAGTAGTATGGCACAACGGGAAAAACTGTTTTTT.

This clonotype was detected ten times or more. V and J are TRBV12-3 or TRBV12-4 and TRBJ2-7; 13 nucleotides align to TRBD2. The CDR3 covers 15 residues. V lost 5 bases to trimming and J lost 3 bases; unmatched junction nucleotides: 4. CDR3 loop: CASSPGLAGDYEQYF. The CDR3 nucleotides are TGTGCCAGCAGTCCCGGACTAGCGGGAGACTACGAGCAGTACTTC.

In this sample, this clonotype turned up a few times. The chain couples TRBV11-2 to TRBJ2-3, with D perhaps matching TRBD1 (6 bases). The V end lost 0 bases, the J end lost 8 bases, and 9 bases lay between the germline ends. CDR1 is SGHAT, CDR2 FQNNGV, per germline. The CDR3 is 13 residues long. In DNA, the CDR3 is TGTGCCAGCAGCTTAGATCGCAGGGGTACGCAGTATTTT. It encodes CASSLDRRGTQYF.

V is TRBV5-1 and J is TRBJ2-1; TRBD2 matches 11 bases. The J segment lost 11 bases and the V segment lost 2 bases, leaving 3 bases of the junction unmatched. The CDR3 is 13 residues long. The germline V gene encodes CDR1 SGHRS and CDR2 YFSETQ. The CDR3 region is CASSFSSGRQQFF. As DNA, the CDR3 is TGCGCCAGCAGCTTCTCTAGCGGGAGGCAGCAGTTCTTC.

CDR3 nucleotides: TGCAGTGCTTATGGCGGGAGAAGTTACGAGCAGTACTTC. This encodes CSAYGGRSYEQYF. The chain carries TRBV20-1 and TRBJ2-7; 7 nucleotides agree with TRBD2. The CDR3 is 13 amino acids. The V and J ends lost 5 bases and 4 bases, in that order; junction bases with no gene match: 8. Germline CDR1 is DFQATT and CDR2 is SNEGSKA (reference sequence).

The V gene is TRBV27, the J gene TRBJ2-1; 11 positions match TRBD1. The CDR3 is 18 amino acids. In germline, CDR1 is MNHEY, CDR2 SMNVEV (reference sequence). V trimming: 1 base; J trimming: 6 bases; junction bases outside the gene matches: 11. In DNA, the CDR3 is TGTGCCAGCAGTTTATATCGGACAGGGGGCTCGGGTATCAATGAGCAGTTCTTC. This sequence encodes CASSLYRTGGSGINEQFF.

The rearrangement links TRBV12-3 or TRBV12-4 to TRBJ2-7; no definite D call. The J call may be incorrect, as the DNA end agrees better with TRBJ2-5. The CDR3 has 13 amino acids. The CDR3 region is CASSVVVLKTQYF. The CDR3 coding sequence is TGTGCCAGCAGTGTAGTAGTGCTGAAGACCCAGTACTTC.

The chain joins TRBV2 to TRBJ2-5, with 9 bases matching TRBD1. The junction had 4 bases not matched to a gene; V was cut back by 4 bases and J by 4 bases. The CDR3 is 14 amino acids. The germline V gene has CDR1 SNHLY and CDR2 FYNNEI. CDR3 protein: CASSADRGAETQYF. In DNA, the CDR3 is TGTGCCAGCAGTGCGGACAGGGGAGCAGAGACCCAGTACTTC.

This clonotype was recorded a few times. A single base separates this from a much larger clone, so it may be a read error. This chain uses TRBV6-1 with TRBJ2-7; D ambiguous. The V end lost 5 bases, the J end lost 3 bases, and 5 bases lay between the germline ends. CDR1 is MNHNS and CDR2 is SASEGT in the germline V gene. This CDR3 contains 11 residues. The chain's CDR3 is CASSYIYEQYF. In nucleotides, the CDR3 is TGTGCCAGCAGTTACATCTACGAGCAGTACTTC.

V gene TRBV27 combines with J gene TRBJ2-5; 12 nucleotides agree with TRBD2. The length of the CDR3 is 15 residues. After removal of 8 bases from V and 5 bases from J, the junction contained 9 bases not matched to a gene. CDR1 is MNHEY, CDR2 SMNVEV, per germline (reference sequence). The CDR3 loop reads CASQVRLAGVETQYF. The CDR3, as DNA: TGTGCCAGCCAGGTCCGACTAGCGGGAGTGGAGACCCAGTACTTC.